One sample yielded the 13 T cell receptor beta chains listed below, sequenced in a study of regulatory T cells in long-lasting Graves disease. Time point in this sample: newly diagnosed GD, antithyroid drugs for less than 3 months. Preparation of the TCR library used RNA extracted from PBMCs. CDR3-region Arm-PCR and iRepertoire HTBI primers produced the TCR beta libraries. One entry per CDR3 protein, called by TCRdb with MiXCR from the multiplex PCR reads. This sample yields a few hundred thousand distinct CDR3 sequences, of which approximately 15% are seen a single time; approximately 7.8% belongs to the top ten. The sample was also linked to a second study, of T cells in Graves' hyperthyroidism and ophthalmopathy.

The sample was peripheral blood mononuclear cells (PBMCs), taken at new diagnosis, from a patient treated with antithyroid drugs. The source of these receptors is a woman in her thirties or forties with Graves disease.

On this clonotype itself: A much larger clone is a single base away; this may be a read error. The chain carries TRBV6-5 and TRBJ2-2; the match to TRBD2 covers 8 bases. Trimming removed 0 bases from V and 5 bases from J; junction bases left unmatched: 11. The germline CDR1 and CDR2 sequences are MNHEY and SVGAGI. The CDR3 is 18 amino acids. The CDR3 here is CASSYSASGSLRTGELFF. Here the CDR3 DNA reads TGTGCCAGCAGTTACTCGGCTAGCGGGTCTTTGAGGACCGGGGAGCTGTTTTTT.

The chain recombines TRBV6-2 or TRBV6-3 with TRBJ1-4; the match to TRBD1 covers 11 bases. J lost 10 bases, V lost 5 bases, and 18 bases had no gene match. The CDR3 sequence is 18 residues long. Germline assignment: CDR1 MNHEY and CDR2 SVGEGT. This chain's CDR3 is CASSPNPGTGGNEGKLFF. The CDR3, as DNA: TGTGCCAGCAGTCCAAACCCCGGGACAGGGGGTAATGAAGGAAAACTGTTTTTT.

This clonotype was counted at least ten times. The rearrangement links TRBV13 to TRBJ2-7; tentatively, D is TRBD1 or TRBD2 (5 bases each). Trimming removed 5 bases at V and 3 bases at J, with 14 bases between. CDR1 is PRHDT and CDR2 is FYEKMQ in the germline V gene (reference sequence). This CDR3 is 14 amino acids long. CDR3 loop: CASSTRDAGYEQYF. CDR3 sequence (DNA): TGTGCCAGCAGCACCCGGGACGCCGGCTACGAGCAGTACTTC.

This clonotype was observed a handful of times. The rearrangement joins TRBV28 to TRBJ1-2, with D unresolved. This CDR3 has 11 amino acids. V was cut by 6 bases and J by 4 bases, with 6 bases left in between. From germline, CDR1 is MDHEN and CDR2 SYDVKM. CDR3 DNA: TGTGCCAGCAGATCAAGCTATGGCTACACCTTC. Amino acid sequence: CASRSSYGYTF.

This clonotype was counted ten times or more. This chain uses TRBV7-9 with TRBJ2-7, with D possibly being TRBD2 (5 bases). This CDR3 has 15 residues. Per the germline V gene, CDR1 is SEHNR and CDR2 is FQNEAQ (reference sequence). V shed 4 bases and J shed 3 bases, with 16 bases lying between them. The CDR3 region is CASSSAAGVFYEQYF. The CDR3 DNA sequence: TGTGCCAGCAGCTCCGCCGCCGGGGTGTTCTACGAGCAGTACTTC.

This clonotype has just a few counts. In DNA form, the CDR3 reads TGTGCCAGCAGGCCCCCGGGACCATACAATGAGCAGTTCTTC. It specifies CASRPPGPYNEQFF. This chain joins TRBV28 and TRBJ2-1; D possibly uses TRBD1 or TRBD2 (5 bases each). CDR3 length: 14 residues. Trimming left V 6 bases short and J 4 bases short, with 13 bases between. Germline V gene data show CDR1 as MDHEN and CDR2 as SYDVKM.

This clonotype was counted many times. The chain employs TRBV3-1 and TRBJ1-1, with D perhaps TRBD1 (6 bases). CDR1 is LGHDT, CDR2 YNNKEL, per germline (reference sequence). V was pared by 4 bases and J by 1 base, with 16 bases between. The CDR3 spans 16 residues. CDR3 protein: CASSRGGIRGNTEAFF. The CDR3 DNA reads TGTGCCAGCAGCCGAGGCGGGATCAGGGGGAACACTGAAGCTTTCTTT.

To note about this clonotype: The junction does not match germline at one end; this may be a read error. CDR3 sequence (DNA): TGTGCCAGCAGCCAGAGACAGGACGTCCAGGTCTTC. Encoded protein: CASSQRQDVQVF. The V call is TRBV3-1, the J call TRBJ2-7, with D maybe TRBD1 (6 bases). Germline CDR1 reads LGHDT; CDR2 reads YNNKEL (reference sequence). The CDR3 extends over 12 amino acids.

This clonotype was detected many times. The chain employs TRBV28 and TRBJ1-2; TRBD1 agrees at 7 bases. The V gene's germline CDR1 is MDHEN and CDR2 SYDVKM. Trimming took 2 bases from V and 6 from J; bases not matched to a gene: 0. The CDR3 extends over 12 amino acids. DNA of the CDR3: TGTGCCAGCAGTTTAAGGGGGCATGGCTACACCTTC. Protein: CASSLRGHGYTF.

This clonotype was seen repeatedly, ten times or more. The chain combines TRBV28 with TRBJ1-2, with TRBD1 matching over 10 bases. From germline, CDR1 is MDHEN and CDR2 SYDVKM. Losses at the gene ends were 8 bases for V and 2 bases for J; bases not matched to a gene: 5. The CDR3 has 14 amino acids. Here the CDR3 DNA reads TGTGCCAGCCTCCCGGGACAGGGGAACTATGGCTACACCTTC. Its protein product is CASLPGQGNYGYTF.

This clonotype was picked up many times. Written as DNA, the CDR3 is TGTGCCAGCAGCTTAGTGACTAGCGGGTTCCCGGGGGGTGAGCAGTTCTTC. Protein sequence: CASSLVTSGFPGGEQFF. The chain employs TRBV11-2 and TRBJ2-1, with TRBD2 matching 10 bases. Germline lookup yields CDR1 SGHAT and CDR2 FQNNGV. Trimming at V came to 1 base and at J to 9 bases, leaving 12 bases not matched to a gene. The CDR3 is 17 amino acids.

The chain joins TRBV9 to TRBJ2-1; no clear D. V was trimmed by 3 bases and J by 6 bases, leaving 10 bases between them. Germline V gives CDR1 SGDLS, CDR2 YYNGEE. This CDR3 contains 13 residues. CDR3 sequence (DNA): TGTGCCAGCAGCGCCGACATAATCAATGAGCAGTTCTTC. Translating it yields CASSADIINEQFF.

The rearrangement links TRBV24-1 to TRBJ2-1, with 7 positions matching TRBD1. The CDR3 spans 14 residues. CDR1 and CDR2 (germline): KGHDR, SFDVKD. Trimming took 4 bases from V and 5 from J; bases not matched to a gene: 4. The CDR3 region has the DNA TGTGCCACCAGTGAACCGGGACAGAACAATGAGCAGTTCTTC. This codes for CATSEPGQNNEQFF.